The rows below give T cell receptor beta chains drawn from one sample of a study of shared clonotypes between healthy human individuals. Using immunoSEQ multiplex PCR, the repertoire was profiled, and TCRdb retains in-frame clones only, with some absent. This table holds about 2 million clones, about 95% found once. Sequences were obtained from naive CD8+ T cells sorted from blood. The source is a man younger than 35 in good health. Both conserved end residues are part of each CDR3. D genes are given only for firm matches. Not every row has a clone size; where given, it reads once, few, many or a size class.

cdr3_length d_call clone_size j_call v_call cdr3_aa cdr3_nt
14 . . TRBJ2-7 TRBV27 CASSPPGPIYEQYF TGTGCCAGCAGTCCACCGGGACCTATCTACGAGCAGTACTTC
12 TRBD1 . TRBJ1-2 TRBV30 CATKTGGKGYTF TGTGCCACGAAGACAGGGGGCAAGGGCTACACCTTC
13 TRBD2 . TRBJ2-7 TRBV19 CASSPGLDYEQYF TGTGCCAGTAGTCCGGGACTAGATTACGAGCAGTACTTC
13 . . TRBJ2-7 TRBV5-5 CASSLRVQAEQYF TGTGCCAGCAGCTTGAGAGTCCAAGCCGAGCAGTACTTC
16 TRBD1 . TRBJ2-5 TRBV19 CASSSLFTTGLETQYF TGTGCCAGTAGTTCATTATTTACGACAGGGCTGGAGACCCAGTACTTC
15 . . TRBJ2-7 TRBV9 CASSATGTTGYEQYF TGTGCCAGCAGCGCTACCGGGACGACGGGGTACGAGCAGTACTTC
14 TRBD2 . TRBJ2-3 TRBV9 CASSVGLTTDTQYF TGTGCCAGCAGCGTGGGACTAACCACAGATACGCAGTATTTT
14 TRBD1 . TRBJ1-2 TRBV28 CASSSRQGGYGYTF TGTGCCAGCAGTTCCCGACAGGGGGGCTATGGCTACACCTTC
14 . . TRBJ1-1 TRBV5-6 CASSVVLGDTEAFF TGTGCCAGCAGCGTCGTTCTGGGGGACACTGAAGCTTTCTTT
14 . . TRBJ2-7 TRBV7-9 CASSPPAGINEQYF TGTGCCAGCAGTCCCCCGGCAGGGATCAACGAGCAGTACTTC
13 TRBD1 few TRBJ1-2 TRBV29-1 CSVVDRDNYGYTF TGCAGCGTTGTCGACAGGGATAACTATGGCTACACCTTC
15 TRBD2 . TRBJ2-1 TRBV27 CASSLLGGRVDEQFF TGTGCCAGCAGTTTATTGGGCGGGAGGGTGGATGAGCAGTTCTTC
15 . . TRBJ1-2 TRBV27 CASSLVSGTNYGYTF TGTGCCAGCAGTTTAGTTTCCGGGACTAACTATGGCTACACCTTC
13 . . TRBJ2-3 TRBV5-6 CASSPPSTDTQYF TGTGCCAGCAGCCCCCCCAGCACAGATACGCAGTATTTT
15 . . TRBJ1-6 TRBV7-9 CASSPAGSSVSPLHF TGTGCCAGCAGCCCGGCGGGGAGTTCGGTTTCACCCCTCCACTTT
15 . . TRBJ1-2 TRBV19 CASSSKQGLDYGYTF TGTGCCAGTAGTTCCAAACAGGGCTTGGACTATGGCTACACCTTC
15 . . TRBJ2-1 TRBV9 CASSGLGEAHNEQFF TGTGCCAGCAGCGGGCTGGGGGAGGCACACAATGAGCAGTTCTTC
13 . . TRBJ2-7 TRBV11-2 CASSSASFYEQYF TGTGCCAGCAGCTCAGCTTCCTTCTACGAGCAGTACTTC
13 . once TRBJ2-1 TRBV27 CASSSPLADEQFF TGTGCCAGCAGTTCCCCACTGGCGGATGAGCAGTTCTTC
15 . . TRBJ2-5 TRBV27 CASSLGGNTQETQYF TGTGCCAGCAGTCTAGGCGGGAACACCCAAGAGACCCAGTACTTC
14 . . TRBJ1-6 TRBV18 CASSPDSYNSPLHF TGTGCCAGCTCACCTGACAGTTATAATTCACCCCTCCACTTT
16 TRBD1 . TRBJ1-5 TRBV5-1 CASSEYGTGLNQPQHF TGCGCCAGCAGCGAGTACGGGACAGGGCTTAATCAGCCCCAGCATTTT
15 TRBD2 . TRBJ2-1 TRBV28 CASRGLAEGDNEQFF TGTGCCAGCAGGGGACTAGCGGAGGGAGACAATGAGCAGTTCTTC
15 . . TRBJ2-7 TRBV6-1 CASSEGSGAAYEQYF TGTGCCAGCAGTGAAGGGTCAGGGGCCGCCTACGAGCAGTACTTC